This T cell receptor beta chain appears in the sequencing data of a study of blood T cells in healthy people across ages. Study-level findings and limits: With donor CMV status unknown, expanded clonotype changes were possibly confounded. Donors of long life had a larger count of naive CD4+ cells and greater diversity than aged donors.

A few counts support this clonotype. Its antigen is not known. PCR was performed a second time for about 6 to 12 cycles using a sample-barcoded 5' primer and a J-beta primer mix. TCRdb redid the calling of the 5' RACE reads with MiXCR, one entry per CDR3 protein. The profile shows about 1.6 million distinct CDR3 sequences, about 32% of them singletons. This sequence was found in a woman in her twenties or thirties in good health. The sample taken for sequencing was blood.

The CDR3 DNA reads as TGTGCCACCAGCAGGGGGACAGTGAGCACAGATACGCAGTATTTT. It yields the protein CATSRGTVSTDTQYF. The V gene is TRBV15, the J gene TRBJ2-3, with TRBD1 identical over 7 bases. The CDR3 spans 15 residues. Germline CDR1 and CDR2: LNHNV and YYDKDF (reference sequence). The trim removed 3 bases at V and 0 bases at J, leaving 3 bases unmatched.